Presented here are 15 T cell receptor beta chains from one specimen sequenced in a study of blood T cell repertoires in COVID-19. Profiling relied on immunoSEQ multiplex PCR, and the TCRdb table lists in-frame clones only, not all of them. The table shows nearly 95,000 clones, with around two thirds occurring only once. The material sequenced was peripheral blood. The receptors stem from a man aged 70 or older with COVID-19, enrolled during active disease.

V usage is TRBV12-3 or TRBV12-4 and J usage is TRBJ2-7; possibly TRBD1 for D (6 bases). CDR3 length equals 13 residues. V shed 7 bases and J shed 6 bases, with 16 bases lying between them. CDR3 sequence reads: CASTPSGGGEQYF. The CDR3 nucleotides read TGTGCCAGCACTCCCAGTGGGGGCGGCGAGCAGTACTTC.

The chain recombines TRBV7-9 with TRBJ2-2; TRBD1 might be the D (6 bases). The V gene's germline CDR1 is SEHNR and CDR2 FQNEAQ (reference sequence). CDR3 length: 16 amino acids. The V and J ends lost 5 bases and 7 bases respectively, with 20 bases between them. The CDR3 nucleotides read TGTGCCAGCAGCCCAAGGGAGCGGACAGCGGTCGGGGAGCTGTTTTTT. Translated: CASSPRERTAVGELFF.

The V gene is TRBV7-2, the J gene TRBJ2-7; 8 bases line up with TRBD2. CDR3 length: 13 amino acids. J was trimmed by 6 bases and V by 5 bases; bases with no gene match: 6. Germline assignment: CDR1 SGHTA and CDR2 FQGNSA. The CDR3 region is CASSIEREFEQYF. The CDR3 nucleotides read TGTGCCAGCAGCATTGAGCGGGAGTTCGAGCAGTACTTC.

The chain combines TRBV5-6 with TRBJ2-7, with D uncertain. The ends were cut back, 2 bases at V and 6 bases at J, with 12 bases in the middle. Germline loops: CDR1 SGHDT, CDR2 YYEEEE. The CDR3 has 13 residues. CDR3 DNA sequence: TGTGCCAGCAGCTTTGCGGAGCCGGGCGAGCAGTACTTC. As protein: CASSFAEPGEQYF.

This clone was counted between two and nine times. The V call is TRBV2, the J call TRBJ1-6; maybe TRBD1 (5 bases). The CDR3 is 15 residues long. Between the trimmed V and J ends, which lost 6 bases and 7 bases, there was a span of 16 bases. In germline, CDR1 is SNHLY, CDR2 FYNNEI. The CDR3 loop reads CASSRLGGVNSPLHF. As DNA, the CDR3 is TGTGCCAGCAGCCGCTTGGGGGGAGTAAATTCACCCCTCCACTTT.

The J gene is TRBJ1-3, the V gene TRBV5-1; tentatively, D is TRBD1 (6 bases). The CDR3 totals 16 residues. CDR1 and CDR2 from the germline V gene are SGHRS and YFSETQ. Trimming pared 2 bases from V and 0 bases from J, leaving 12 bases between. The CDR3 reads CASSLTTGTSGNTIYF. CDR3 bases: TGCGCCAGCAGCTTAACAACAGGGACCTCTGGAAACACCATATATTTT.

The chain carries TRBV3-1 (or the pseudogene TRBV3-2) and TRBJ2-6; D unclear. V was clipped by 1 base and J by 1 base, with 2 bases between them. Germline V CDR1 and CDR2: LGHDT, YNNKEL (reference sequence). There are 14 residues in the CDR3. This chain's CDR3 is CASSQVSGANVLTF. The CDR3 DNA sequence: TGTGCCAGCAGCCAAGTATCTGGGGCCAACGTCCTGACTTTC.

The chain combines TRBV19 with TRBJ1-5, with a possible D match to TRBD1 (6 bases). V lost 9 bases and J lost 1, with 10 bases in between. The CDR3 extends over 13 amino acids. Germline CDR1 is LNHDA and CDR2 is SQIVND (reference sequence). CDR3 DNA: TGTGCCAGGAGGACAGAAAGCAATCAGCCCCAGCATTTT. It specifies CARRTESNQPQHF.

This clone was observed once. The DNA for the CDR3 is TGTGCCAGCAGCCTCGGACCAGGGGCCACTGAAAAACTGTTTTTT. This sequence encodes CASSLGPGATEKLFF. V usage is TRBV7-2 and J usage is TRBJ1-4, with TRBD1 as a possible D gene (6 bases). The CDR3 extends over 15 amino acids. Germline V gene data show CDR1 as SGHTA and CDR2 as FQGNSA. V was clipped by 5 bases and J by 7 bases, with 17 bases between them.

The chain links TRBV19 to TRBJ1-3; the D gene is possibly TRBD1 (6 bases). Between the trimmed V and J ends, which lost 7 bases and 0 bases, there was a span of 13 bases. The CDR3 covers 15 residues. The germline V gene has CDR1 LNHDA and CDR2 SQIVND (reference sequence). CDR3 in amino acids: CASMDRSFSGNTIYF. The CDR3 DNA is TGTGCCAGTATGGACAGAAGTTTCTCTGGAAACACCATATATTTT.

The V call is TRBV3-1 (or the pseudogene TRBV3-2), the J call TRBJ2-7; D possibly corresponds to TRBD2 (6 bases). The CDR3 consists of 15 residues. The germline CDR1 and CDR2 sequences are LGHDT and YNNKEL (reference sequence). Trimming stripped 5 bases from V and 2 bases from J, with 16 bases between. The CDR3 reads CASSSTSGEAYEQYF. The CDR3 DNA is TGTGCCAGCAGCTCGACCTCGGGGGAAGCCTACGAGCAGTACTTC.

This clone was recorded many times. The chain carries TRBV29-1 and TRBJ2-1, with D possibly TRBD2 on 5 matching bases. Germline values: CDR1 SQVTM, CDR2 ANQGSEA. The V and J ends lost 7 bases and 0 bases respectively, with 10 bases between them. The CDR3 contains 13 residues. CDR3 in amino acids: CSGWSGSYNEQFF. CDR3 bases: TGCAGCGGCTGGAGCGGCTCCTACAATGAGCAGTTCTTC.

There are many counts of this clone. DNA of the CDR3: TGTGCCAGCAGCCCTCTCGACAGGTGGAACGAGCAGTACTTC. Residues: CASSPLDRWNEQYF. The J gene is TRBJ2-7, the V gene TRBV28; the D gene is possibly TRBD1 (6 bases). The CDR3 spans 14 residues. Germline CDR1 reads MDHEN; CDR2 reads SYDVKM. V dropped 6 bases and J dropped 5 bases, with 17 bases sitting between them.

This clone was observed a few times. J is TRBJ2-3 and V is TRBV9, with D tentatively TRBD2 (6 bases). Germline V gives CDR1 SGDLS, CDR2 YYNGEE. V was clipped by 0 bases and J by 4 bases, with 12 bases between them. This CDR3 has 15 amino acids. This chain's CDR3 is CASSVGTSLADTQYF. DNA of the CDR3: TGTGCCAGCAGCGTAGGCACTAGCCTGGCAGATACGCAGTATTTT.

The V call is TRBV5-5, the J call TRBJ2-3, with a weak D call TRBD2 (6 bases). CDR3 length: 16 amino acids. Looked up from germline, CDR1 is SGHKS and CDR2 is YYEKEE (reference sequence). The V and J ends lost 2 bases and 2 bases respectively, with 15 bases between them. Here the CDR3 reads CASSLERVGYTDTQYF. CDR3 DNA sequence: TGTGCCAGCAGCTTAGAGCGGGTTGGATACACAGATACGCAGTATTTT.